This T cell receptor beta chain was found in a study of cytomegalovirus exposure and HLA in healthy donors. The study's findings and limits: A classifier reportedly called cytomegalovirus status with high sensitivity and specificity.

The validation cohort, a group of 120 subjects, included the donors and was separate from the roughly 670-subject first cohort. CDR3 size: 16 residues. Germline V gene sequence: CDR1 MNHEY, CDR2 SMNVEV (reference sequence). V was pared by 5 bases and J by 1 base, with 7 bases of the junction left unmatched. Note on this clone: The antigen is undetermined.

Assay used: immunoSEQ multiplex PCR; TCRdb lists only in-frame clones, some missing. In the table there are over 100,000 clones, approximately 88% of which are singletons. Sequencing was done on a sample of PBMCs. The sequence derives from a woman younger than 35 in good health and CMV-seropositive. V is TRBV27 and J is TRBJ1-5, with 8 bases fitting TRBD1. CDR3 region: CASSPRDRPSNQPQHF. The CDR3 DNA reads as TGTGCCAGCAGTCCACGGGACAGGCCGAGCAATCAGCCCCAGCATTTT.